Included here is one TCR beta chain sequence, with context. Its antigen is not identified. This entry comes from a study of cytomegalovirus exposure and HLA in healthy donors. Study overall: Genetic ancestry analysis placed 81% of the 400 or so donors that were genotyped in the Caucasian-associated cluster.

General study points: In a later analysis, at a false discovery rate of 0.05, approximately 16,000 TCR beta sequences matched HLA alleles.

PCR primers comprised 60 Vbeta and 13 Jbeta primers. The table came from immunoSEQ multiplex PCR; TCRdb's copy has only in-frame clones and leaves some out. The sample consists of over 90,000 clones, 64% of them appearing once. Germline CDR1 MDHEN, CDR2 SYDVKM. V dropped 5 bases and J dropped 4; count of bases not matched to a gene: 10. This CDR3 contains 16 residues. The sequenced material came from PBMCs. The source is a man aged 60 to 69 in good health and CMV-seronegative. This rearrangement joins TRBV28 to TRBJ2-1, with TRBD1 matching over 8 bases. The CDR3 DNA reads TGTGCCAGCAGTGCCGGTCAGGGGGCTTTGTACAATGAGCAGTTCTTC. This gives the protein CASSAGQGALYNEQFF.